This T cell receptor beta chain was recovered during a study of blood T cell repertoires in COVID-19. At the level of the study: Sites in the United States, Italy and Spain provided acute and convalescent COVID-19 samples. T cells, B-cell-depleted T cells, or PBMCs supplied cDNA or gDNA.

How the authors handled the data: Nucleated cell counts were estimated from reference gene primer amplification. Generated by immunoSEQ multiplex PCR, the TCRdb table keeps only in-frame clones and is missing some. V, J and clone size reflect that table, while D and trimming were determined from the DNA. The sample contains about 140,000 clones, 60% to 80% of which appear only once. The sequence was collected from a woman between 50 and 59 years old with active or convalescent COVID-19. Sequencing was done on a sample of peripheral blood.

This CDR3 is CASSPLSNEKLFF. The CDR3 coding sequence is TGCGCCAGCAGCCCCCTCTCTAATGAAAAACTGTTTTTT. The J gene is TRBJ1-4, the V gene TRBV4-3, with D unresolved. This CDR3 comprises 13 residues. CDR1 and CDR2 from the germline V gene are LGHNA and YSLEER. V lost 4 bases and J lost 3, with 6 bases in between.